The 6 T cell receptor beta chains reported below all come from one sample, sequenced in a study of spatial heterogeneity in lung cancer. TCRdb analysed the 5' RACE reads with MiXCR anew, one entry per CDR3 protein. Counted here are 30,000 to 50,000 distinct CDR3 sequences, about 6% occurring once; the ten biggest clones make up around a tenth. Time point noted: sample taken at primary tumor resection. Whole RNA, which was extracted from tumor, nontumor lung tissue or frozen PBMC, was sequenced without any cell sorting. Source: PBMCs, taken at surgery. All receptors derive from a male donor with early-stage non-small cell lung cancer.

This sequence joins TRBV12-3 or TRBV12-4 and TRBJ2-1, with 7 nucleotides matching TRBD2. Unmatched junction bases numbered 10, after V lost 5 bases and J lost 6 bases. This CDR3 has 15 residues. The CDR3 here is CASSNRRDYSNEQFF. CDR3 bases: TGTGCCAGCAGTAATCGTCGGGACTATTCCAATGAGCAGTTCTTC.

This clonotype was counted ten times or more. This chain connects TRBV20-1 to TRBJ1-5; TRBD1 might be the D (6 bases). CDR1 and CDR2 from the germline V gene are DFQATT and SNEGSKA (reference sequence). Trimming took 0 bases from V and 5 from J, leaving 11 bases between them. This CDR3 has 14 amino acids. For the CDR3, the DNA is TGCAGTGCTAGAGATCAGTCAGGGGATCAGCCCCAGCATTTT. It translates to CSARDQSGDQPQHF.

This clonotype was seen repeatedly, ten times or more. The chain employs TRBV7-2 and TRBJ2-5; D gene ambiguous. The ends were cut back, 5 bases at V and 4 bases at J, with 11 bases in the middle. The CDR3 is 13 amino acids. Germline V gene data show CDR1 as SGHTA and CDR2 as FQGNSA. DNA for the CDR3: TGTGCCAGCAGCCCAAGAAAGGGAGAGACCCAGTACTTC. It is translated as CASSPRKGETQYF. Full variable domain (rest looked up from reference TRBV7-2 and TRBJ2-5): GAGVSQSPSNKVTEKGKDVELRCDPISGHTALYWYRQSLGQGLEFLIYFQGNSAPDKSGLPSDRFSAERTGGSVSTLTIQRTQQEDSAVYLCASSPRKGETQYFGPGTRLLVL.

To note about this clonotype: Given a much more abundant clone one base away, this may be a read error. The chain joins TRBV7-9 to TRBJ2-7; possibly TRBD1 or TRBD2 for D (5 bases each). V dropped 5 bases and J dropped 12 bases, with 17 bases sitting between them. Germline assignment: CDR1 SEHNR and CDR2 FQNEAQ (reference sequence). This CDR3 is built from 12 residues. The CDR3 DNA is TGTGCCAGCAGCCCTAGCCCAGGAAGGGGGTACTTC. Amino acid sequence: CASSPSPGRGYF.

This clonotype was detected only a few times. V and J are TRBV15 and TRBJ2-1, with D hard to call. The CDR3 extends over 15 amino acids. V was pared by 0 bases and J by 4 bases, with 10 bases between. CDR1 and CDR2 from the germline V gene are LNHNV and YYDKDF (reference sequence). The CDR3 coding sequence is TGTGCCACCAGCAGAGATATAGGCGATTACAATGAGCAGTTCTTC. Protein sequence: CATSRDIGDYNEQFF.

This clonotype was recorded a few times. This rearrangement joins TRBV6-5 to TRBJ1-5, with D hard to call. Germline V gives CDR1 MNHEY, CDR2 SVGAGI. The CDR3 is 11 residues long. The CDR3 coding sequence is TGTGCTGTCGGGAGCAATCAGCCCCAGCATTTT. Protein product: CAVGSNQPQHF.